A selection of T cell receptor beta chains follows, all from one sample in a study of control samples from healthy donors and cancer patients. Only in-frame clones appear in the TCRdb table, and some are missing; sequencing was by immunoSEQ multiplex PCR. This sample's clone table lists roughly 200,000 clones. The source material was blood. The source of these receptors is a woman in her thirties in good health. Both conserved end residues are part of each CDR3. Each record gives: D gene, J gene, V gene, CDR3 protein, CDR3 DNA. A D gene is named only where the DNA matches it firmly.

- TRBJ1-2 TRBV7-9 CASSPLGAENYGYTF TGTGCCAGCAGCCCCCTTGGGGCAGAGAACTATGGCTACACCTTC
- TRBJ2-1 TRBV6-1 CASSEIGLLNNEQFF TGTGCCAGCAGTGAAATTGGACTACTAAACAATGAGCAGTTCTTC
- TRBJ1-1 TRBV2 CASSDRNMNTEAFF TGTGCCAGCAGTGACAGGAACATGAACACTGAAGCTTTCTTT
- TRBJ1-2 TRBV24-1 CATSDSPGTYGYTF TGTGCCACCAGTGATTCCCCAGGGACCTATGGCTACACCTTC
- TRBJ2-1 TRBV29-1 CSVGSDEQFF TGCAGCGTTGGGTCAGATGAGCAGTTCTTC
TRBD2 TRBJ2-3 TRBV3-1/TRBV3-2 CASSQDWEGRDTQYF TGTGCCAGCAGCCAAGATTGGGAGGGCCGAGATACGCAGTATTTT
TRBD1 TRBJ1-5 TRBV18 CASSPVQGPSNQPQHF TGTGCCAGCTCACCGGTACAGGGGCCAAGCAATCAGCCCCAGCATTTT
- TRBJ2-3 TRBV11-2 CASSLGRITDTQYF TGTGCCAGCAGCTTAGGACGAATCACAGATACGCAGTATTTT
- TRBJ2-7 TRBV5-3 CARSLIGRGNEQYF TGTGCCAGAAGCTTGATTGGTCGGGGGAACGAGCAGTACTTC
- TRBJ1-5 TRBV27 CASGTPLREGRPQHF TGTGCCAGCGGAACCCCCCTAAGGGAAGGAAGGCCCCAGCATTTT
- TRBJ1-6 TRBV28 CASSEKNGSPLHF TGTGCCAGCAGCGAAAAAAATGGGTCACCCCTCCACTTT
TRBD2 TRBJ2-5 TRBV4-1 CASSQGVQLAGVETQYF TGCGCCAGCAGCCAAGGTGTTCAACTAGCGGGGGTGGAGACCCAGTACTTC
- TRBJ2-5 TRBV5-5 CASSPALGRLQETQYF TGTGCCAGCAGTCCCGCTCTGGGGCGGCTCCAAGAGACCCAGTACTTC
TRBD1 TRBJ1-1 TRBV19 CASSGDRGTEAFF TGTGCCAGTAGTGGGGACAGGGGGACTGAAGCTTTCTTT
TRBD1 TRBJ2-7 TRBV4-3 CASSQELGDRVGEQYF TGCGCCAGCAGCCAAGAATTAGGGGACAGGGTAGGCGAGCAGTACTTC
- TRBJ1-1 TRBV21-1 CASPRKWTPMNTEAFF TGTGCCAGCCCCAGAAAATGGACACCCATGAACACTGAAGCTTTCTTT
- TRBJ2-7 TRBV19 CASSDGSYEQYF TGTGCCAGTAGCGATGGCTCCTACGAGCAGTACTTC
- TRBJ1-2 TRBV4-1 CASSPLGADGYTF TGCGCCAGCAGCCCCCTGGGGGCAGATGGCTACACCTTC
- TRBJ1-2 TRBV11-2 CASSPASRYGYTF TGTGCCAGCAGCCCCGCCAGCCGCTATGGCTACACCTTC
TRBD1 TRBJ1-2 TRBV9 CASSVGVGQGRYGYTF TGTGCCAGCAGCGTAGGAGTGGGACAGGGGCGATACGGCTACACCTTC
- TRBJ1-2 TRBV28 CASSLGGRPYGYTF TGTGCCAGCAGTTTAGGGGGGCGCCCCTATGGCTACACCTTC
- TRBJ2-1 TRBV12-3/TRBV12-4 CASSFPDQNEQFF TGTGCCAGCAGTTTCCCTGATCAGAATGAGCAGTTCTTC
- TRBJ1-1 TRBV6-2/TRBV6-3 CASSYSAGDEAFF TGTGCCAGCAGTTACTCAGCGGGGGACGAAGCTTTCTTT
- TRBJ1-1 TRBV28 CASRIRGVMNTEAFF TGTGCCAGCAGAATCCGGGGGGTTATGAACACTGAAGCTTTCTTT
TRBD1 TRBJ2-1 TRBV2 CASSGIGTGNEQFF TGTGCCAGCAGTGGTATCGGGACAGGTAATGAGCAGTTCTTC
- TRBJ1-1 TRBV30 CAWRAGSTEAFF TGTGCCTGGAGGGCAGGGAGTACTGAAGCTTTCTTT
TRBD2 TRBJ2-1 TRBV2 CASSEGRELNEQFF TGTGCCAGCAGTGAGGGGAGGGAACTGAATGAGCAGTTCTTC
TRBD1 TRBJ2-7 TRBV5-1 CASSLGQGAYEQYF TGCGCCAGCAGCTTGGGACAGGGGGCCTACGAGCAGTACTTC
TRBD2 TRBJ2-3 TRBV11-2 CASSRVRLDPGGTQYF TGTGCCAGCAGCCGCGTTAGACTAGACCCGGGGGGTACGCAGTATTTT
- TRBJ2-1 TRBV4-1 CASSQVRAVVSYNEQFF TGCGCCAGCAGCCAAGTGAGGGCTGTTGTTTCCTACAATGAGCAGTTCTTC
- TRBJ1-1 TRBV28 CASSLGQLNTEAFF TGTGCCAGCAGTTTAGGGCAGCTGAACACTGAAGCTTTCTTT
- TRBJ1-5 TRBV27 CASSYDSHQPQHF TGTGCCAGCAGTTACGACAGTCATCAGCCCCAGCATTTT
- TRBJ1-2 TRBV28 CASSLGGWGYTF TGTGCCAGCAGTTTAGGGGGCTGGGGCTACACCTTC
TRBD1 TRBJ1-2 TRBV7-9 CASSSGQGIGYTF TGTGCCAGCAGCTCGGGACAGGGAATTGGCTACACCTTC
- TRBJ2-5 TRBV4-1 CASSQSTGTGETQYF TGCGCCAGCAGCCAATCGACAGGTACTGGAGAGACCCAGTACTTC
TRBD1 TRBJ2-1 TRBV5-1 CASSPGTGGYNEQFF TGCGCCAGCAGCCCAGGGACAGGGGGCTACAATGAGCAGTTCTTC
TRBD1 TRBJ1-2 TRBV6-1 CASSVSGGQGARGGYTF TGTGCCAGCAGTGTAAGCGGGGGACAGGGGGCGCGAGGTGGCTACACCTTC
TRBD1 TRBJ1-2 TRBV20-1 CSASRTGGYGYTF TGCAGTGCTAGTCGAACAGGGGGCTATGGCTACACCTTC
- TRBJ1-4 TRBV6-6 CASRNGPTNEKLFF TGTGCCAGCAGGAACGGACCAACTAATGAAAAACTGTTTTTT
- TRBJ1-4 TRBV28 CASGFRRKLFF TGTGCCAGCGGGTTTAGGAGAAAACTGTTTTTT
- TRBJ2-7 TRBV7-2 CASSLARVSYEQYF TGTGCCAGCAGCTTAGCCAGGGTATCCTACGAGCAGTACTTC
- TRBJ1-1 TRBV6-5 CASSWGGNTEAFF TGTGCCAGCAGTTGGGGGGGGAACACTGAAGCTTTCTTT
TRBD1 TRBJ1-5 TRBV11-2 CASSRGGTGGQPQHF TGTGCCAGCAGCCGAGGGGGGACAGGGGGGCAGCCCCAGCATTTT
- TRBJ2-7 TRBV6-2/TRBV6-3 CASSYGRNYEQYF TGTGCCAGCAGTTACGGTCGAAACTACGAGCAGTACTTC
- TRBJ2-1 TRBV2 CASSAFRGWGGYNEQFF TGTGCCAGCAGCGCCTTCCGTGGTTGGGGAGGATACAATGAGCAGTTCTTC
- TRBJ1-6 TRBV19 CASGKGDPYNSPLHF TGTGCCAGTGGTAAAGGGGATCCCTATAATTCACCCCTCCACTTT
- TRBJ2-4 TRBV5-1 CASSVGTIWENIQYF TGCGCCAGCAGCGTAGGGACAATTTGGGAAAACATTCAGTACTTC
TRBD1 TRBJ1-2 TRBV7-2 CASSAGTASLDGYTF TGTGCCAGCAGCGCCGGGACAGCCTCTCTTGATGGCTACACCTTC
- TRBJ1-3 TRBV23-1 CASSQSGRVGNTIYF TGCGCCAGCAGTCAAAGTGGCAGGGTTGGAAACACCATATATTTT
- TRBJ1-4 TRBV30 CAWSVRKGYGSGKLFF TGTGCCTGGAGTGTACGTAAGGGGTACGGCAGCGGAAAACTGTTTTTT
- TRBJ1-2 TRBV12-3/TRBV12-4 CASSLDQGVGYTF TGTGCCAGCAGTTTAGATCAGGGAGTGGGCTACACCTTC
- TRBJ2-5 TRBV28 CASSLTLGEQETQYF TGTGCCAGCAGTCTGACCCTCGGCGAACAAGAGACCCAGTACTTC
TRBD2 TRBJ2-2 TRBV19 CASSKAGGYSGELFF TGTGCCAGTAGTAAGGCGGGGGGCTATAGCGGGGAGCTGTTTTTT
- TRBJ2-3 TRBV6-4 CASSLTGTPSTDTQYF TGTGCCAGCAGTTTGACCGGGACTCCTAGCACAGATACGCAGTATTTT
- TRBJ2-5 TRBV6-5 CASSHEGGRKETQYF TGTGCCAGCAGTCACGAAGGGGGGCGCAAGGAGACCCAGTACTTC
- TRBJ1-6 TRBV5-6 CASSLRRRNSPLHF TGTGCCAGCAGCTTGAGACGGCGTAATTCACCCCTCCACTTT
TRBD1 TRBJ1-1 TRBV19 CASRAGTGLNTEAFF TGTGCCAGTAGGGCCGGGACAGGTTTGAACACTGAAGCTTTCTTT
- TRBJ2-6 TRBV2 CASIRDTPEGVLTF TGTGCCAGCATTCGAGACACACCGGAGGGCGTCCTGACTTTC
- TRBJ2-7 TRBV13 CASSLVGEGSSYEQYF TGTGCCAGCAGCTTAGTGGGCGAGGGGAGCTCCTACGAGCAGTACTTC
- TRBJ2-7 TRBV28 CASSVASGFYEQYF TGTGCCAGCAGTGTGGCGTCCGGGTTCTACGAGCAGTACTTC